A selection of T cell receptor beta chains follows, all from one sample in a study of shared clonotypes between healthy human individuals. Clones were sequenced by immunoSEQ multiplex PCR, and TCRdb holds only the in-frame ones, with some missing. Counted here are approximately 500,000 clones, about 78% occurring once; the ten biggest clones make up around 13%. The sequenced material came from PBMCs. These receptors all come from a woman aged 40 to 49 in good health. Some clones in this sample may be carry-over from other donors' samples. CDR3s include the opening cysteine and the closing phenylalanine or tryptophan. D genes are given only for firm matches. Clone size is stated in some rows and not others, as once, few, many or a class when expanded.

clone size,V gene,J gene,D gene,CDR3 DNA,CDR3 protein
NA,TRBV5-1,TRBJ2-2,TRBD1,TGCGCCAGCAGCAGGGGACAGGGGACCCTCCGGGAGCTGTTTTTT,CASSRGQGTLRELFF
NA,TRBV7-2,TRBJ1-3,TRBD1,TGTGCCAGCAGACAGGGACAGGGGCCTGGAAACACCATATATTTT,CASRQGQGPGNTIYF
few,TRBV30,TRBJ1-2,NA,TGTGCCTGGAGAGTTTCTGGGGGGTTGCGCTACACCTTC,CAWRVSGGLRYTF
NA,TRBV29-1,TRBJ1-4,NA,TGCAGCGTCCTGGTAGGGACTAATGAAAAACTGTTTTTT,CSVLVGTNEKLFF
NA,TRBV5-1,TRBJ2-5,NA,TGCGCCAGCAGCCGGTTTGGATCCGAGACCCAGTACTTC,CASSRFGSETQYF
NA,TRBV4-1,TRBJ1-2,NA,TGCGCCAGCAGCCAAACCGGGACACACTATGGCTACACCTTC,CASSQTGTHYGYTF
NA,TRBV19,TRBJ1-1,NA,TGTGCCAGTAGTCAGGTAGGGGGGGCAAGGAGCACTGAAGCTTTCTTT,CASSQVGGARSTEAFF
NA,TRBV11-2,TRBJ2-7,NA,TGTGCCAGCAGCTTAGATCGTTCAGGGCTCGGCTACGAGCAGTACTTC,CASSLDRSGLGYEQYF
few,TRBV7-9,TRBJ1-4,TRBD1,TGTGCCAGCAGTGGACAGGGGCAAAATGAAAAACTGTTTTTT,CASSGQGQNEKLFF
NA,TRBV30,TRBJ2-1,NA,TGTGCCTTTACAGGGCTCTCCTACAATGAGCAGTTCTTC,CAFTGLSYNEQFF
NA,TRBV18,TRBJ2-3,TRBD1,TGTGCCAGCTCACCACAGGGGGCTACTGGCACAGATACGCAGTATTTT,CASSPQGATGTDTQYF
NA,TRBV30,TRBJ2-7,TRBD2,TGTGCCTGGAGTCGGGGTAGCGGGTCCTACGAGCAGTACTTC,CAWSRGSGSYEQYF
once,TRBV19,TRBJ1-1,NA,TGTGCCAGTAGTACAGGGGTCCCGAACACTGAAGCTTTCTTT,CASSTGVPNTEAFF
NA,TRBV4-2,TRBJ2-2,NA,TGTGCCAGCAGCCGGGACGTGACGAACACCGGGGAGCTGTTTTTT,CASSRDVTNTGELFF
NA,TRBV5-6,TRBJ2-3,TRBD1,TGTGCCAGCAGCCCCGACAGGGGGCGCAGGACGCAGTATTTT,CASSPDRGRRTQYF
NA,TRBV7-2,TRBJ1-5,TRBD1,TGTGCCAGCAGCTTAAAGACAGGGGGGGTTCAGCCCCAGCATTTT,CASSLKTGGVQPQHF
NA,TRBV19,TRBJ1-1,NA,TGTGCCAGTAGTCGCGTGGGAGCCGAAGCTTTCTTT,CASSRVGAEAFF
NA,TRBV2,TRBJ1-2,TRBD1,TGTGCCAGCAGTCAGGACAGGGTCAGCGAGGGCTACACCTTC,CASSQDRVSEGYTF
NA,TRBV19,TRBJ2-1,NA,TGTGCCAGTAGTCCATTCCCCGGGACTTCCCGCTCCTACAATGAGCAGTTCTTC,CASSPFPGTSRSYNEQFF
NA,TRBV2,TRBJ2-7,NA,TGTGCCAGCAGTCCGGACCAGGGCGAGCAGTACTTC,CASSPDQGEQYF
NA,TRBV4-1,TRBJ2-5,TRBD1,TGCGCCAGCAGCCCGGACAGGGTGGGTCAAGAGACCCAGTACTTC,CASSPDRVGQETQYF
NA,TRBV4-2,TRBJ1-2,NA,TGTGCCAGCAGCCCGTTGGAATCCGGTTATGGCTACACCTTC,CASSPLESGYGYTF
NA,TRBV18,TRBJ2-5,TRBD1,TGTGCCAGCTCACCCCAGACAGGGTTCGAGACCCAGTACTTC,CASSPQTGFETQYF
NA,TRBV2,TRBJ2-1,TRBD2,TGTGCCAGCAGTGAAGGCCCATCCGGGACTAGCTTTTACAATGAGCAGTTCTTC,CASSEGPSGTSFYNEQFF
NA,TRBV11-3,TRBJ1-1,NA,TGTGCCAGCAGCTTTACAGTGAACACTGAAGCTTTCTTT,CASSFTVNTEAFF
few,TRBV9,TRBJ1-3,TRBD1,TGTGCCAGCAGCGCGGAAACAGGGGCCGGAAACACCATATATTTT,CASSAETGAGNTIYF
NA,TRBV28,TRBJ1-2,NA,TGTGCCAGCAGTTTAAGTCAGCCGGGACGGCTCTATGGCTACACCTTC,CASSLSQPGRLYGYTF
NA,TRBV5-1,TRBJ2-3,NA,TGCGCCAGCAGCCCGGGGGTAGGGCTGGGCACAGATACGCAGTATTTT,CASSPGVGLGTDTQYF
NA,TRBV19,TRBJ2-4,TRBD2,TGTGCCAGTAGTATGACTAGCGGGAGTTACATTCAGTACTTC,CASSMTSGSYIQYF
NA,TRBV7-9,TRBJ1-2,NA,TGTGCCAGCAGCTTAGAGGCAGGGACTGGCTACACCTTC,CASSLEAGTGYTF
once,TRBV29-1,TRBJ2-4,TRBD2,TGCAGCGTAGAGACTAGCGGGAGCGGGCTTGGAAACATTCAGTACTTC,CSVETSGSGLGNIQYF
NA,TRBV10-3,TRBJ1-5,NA,TGTGCCAGCAGTTTAGAGGGATCTCAGCCCCAGCATTTT,CASSLEGSQPQHF
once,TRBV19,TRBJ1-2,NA,TGTGCCAGTAGCCCATCGACAGGAGAAATCTATGGCTACACCTTC,CASSPSTGEIYGYTF
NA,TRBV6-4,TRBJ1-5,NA,TGTGCCAGCAGTGTCCCACAGATGTGGAATCAGCCCCAGCATTTT,CASSVPQMWNQPQHF
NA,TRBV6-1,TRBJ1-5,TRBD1,TGTGCCAGCAGTTGGACAGGGAATCAGCCCCAGCATTTT,CASSWTGNQPQHF
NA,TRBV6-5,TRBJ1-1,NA,TGTGCCAGCAGTTGGGACAAAGGAACAACTGAAGCTTTCTTT,CASSWDKGTTEAFF
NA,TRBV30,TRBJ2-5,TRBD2,TGTGCCTGGATCGAAGGGATCGCGGGAGGGCCGGGAGAGACCCAGTACTTC,CAWIEGIAGGPGETQYF
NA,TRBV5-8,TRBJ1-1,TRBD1,TGTGCCAGCAGCTGGGACAGGGGGGGTTTAAGAACTGAAGCTTTCTTT,CASSWDRGGLRTEAFF
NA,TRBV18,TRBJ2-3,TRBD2,TGTGCCAGCTCAGAGCTAGCGGGAGGGCCCGGAGATACGCAGTATTTT,CASSELAGGPGDTQYF
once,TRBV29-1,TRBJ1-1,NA,TGCAGCGCTGTTAGCGGCGGAGGGACTGAAGCTTTCTTT,CSAVSGGGTEAFF
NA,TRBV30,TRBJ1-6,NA,TGTGCCTGGAGTGTACACAGCTCCTATAATTCACCCCTCCACTTT,CAWSVHSSYNSPLHF
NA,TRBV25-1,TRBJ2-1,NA,TGTGCCAGCAGAGATAGCGGAAGTTACAATGAGCAGTTCTTC,CASRDSGSYNEQFF
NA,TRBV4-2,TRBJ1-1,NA,TGTGCCAGCAGCCAAGTGGGGGATAGGGTTGAAGCTTTCTTT,CASSQVGDRVEAFF
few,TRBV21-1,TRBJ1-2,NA,TGTGCCAGCAGCAAAAAGGGACTCCGCGGGGGCTACACCTTC,CASSKKGLRGGYTF
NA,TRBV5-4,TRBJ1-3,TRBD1,TGTGCCAGCAGCCGGGACAGGGGGCATGGAAACACCATATATTTT,CASSRDRGHGNTIYF
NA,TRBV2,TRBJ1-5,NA,TGTGCCAGCAGTGAAGCTAGGGTTGTCGGTCAGCCCCAGCATTTT,CASSEARVVGQPQHF
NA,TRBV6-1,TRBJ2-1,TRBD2,TGTGCCAGCAGTGAATTGTCTAGCGGGAGTACTGAGCAGTTCTTC,CASSELSSGSTEQFF
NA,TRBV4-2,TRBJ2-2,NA,TGTGCCAGCAGCCAAGATCCTGGGGACCCCGGGGAGCTGTTTTTT,CASSQDPGDPGELFF
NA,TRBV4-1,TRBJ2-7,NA,TGCGCCAGCAGCCAAGATCGGTTGCTCCACGAGCAGTACTTC,CASSQDRLLHEQYF
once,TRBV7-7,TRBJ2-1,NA,TGTGCTAGCAGCGAGGGACCCAGGAATGAGCAGTTCTTC,CASSEGPRNEQFF
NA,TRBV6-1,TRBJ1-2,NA,TGTGCCAGCAGCCCCCCAGGGCGGCATGGTGGCTACACCTTC,CASSPPGRHGGYTF
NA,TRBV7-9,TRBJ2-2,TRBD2,TGTGCCAGCAGCTTACTAGCGGGCACGAACACCGGGGAGCTGTTTTTT,CASSLLAGTNTGELFF
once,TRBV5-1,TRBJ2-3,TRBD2,TGCGCCAGCAGTTCATCGACTAGCGGGAGTAGCACAGATACGCAGTATTTT,CASSSSTSGSSTDTQYF
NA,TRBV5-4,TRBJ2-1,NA,TGTGCCAGCAGCTTGGGTCGGGACCGGGCGGGGAATGAGCAGTTCTTC,CASSLGRDRAGNEQFF
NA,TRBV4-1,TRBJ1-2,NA,TGCGCCAGCAGCCCCGGGTTTGGCTACACCTTC,CASSPGFGYTF
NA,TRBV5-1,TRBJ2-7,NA,TGCGCCAGCAGCCCCGACGTCGACGCCTACGAGCAGTACTTC,CASSPDVDAYEQYF
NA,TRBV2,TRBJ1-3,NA,TGTGCCAGCAGCACCTTGGGGGACACCATATATTTT,CASSTLGDTIYF
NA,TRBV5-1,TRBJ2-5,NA,TGCGCCAGCAGCTCGGAGGCTAGGGAGACCCAGTACTTC,CASSSEARETQYF
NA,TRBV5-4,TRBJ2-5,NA,TGTGCCAGCAGCTCGAAGACAAACCAAGAGACCCAGTACTTC,CASSSKTNQETQYF